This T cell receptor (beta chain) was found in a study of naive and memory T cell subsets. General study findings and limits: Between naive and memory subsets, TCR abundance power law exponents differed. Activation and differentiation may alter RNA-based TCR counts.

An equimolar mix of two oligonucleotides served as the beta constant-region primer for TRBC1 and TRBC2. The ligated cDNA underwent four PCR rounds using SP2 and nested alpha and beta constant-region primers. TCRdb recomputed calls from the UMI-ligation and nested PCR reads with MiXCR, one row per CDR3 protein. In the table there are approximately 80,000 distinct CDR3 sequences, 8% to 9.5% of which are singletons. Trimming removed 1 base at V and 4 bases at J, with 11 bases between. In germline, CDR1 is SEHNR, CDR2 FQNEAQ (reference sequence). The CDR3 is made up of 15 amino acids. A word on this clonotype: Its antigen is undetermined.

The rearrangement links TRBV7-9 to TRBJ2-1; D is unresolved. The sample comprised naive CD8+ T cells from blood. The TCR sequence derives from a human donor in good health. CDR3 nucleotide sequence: TGTGCCAGCAGCTTAGTGTCGCTCCTGTACAATGAGCAGTTCTTC. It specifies CASSLVSLLYNEQFF.